This T cell receptor (beta chain) came from a study of T cells after yellow fever vaccination. Study outcomes and limitations: Primary-vaccination clones mostly resurfaced post-booster (about 95% CD4, approximately 90% CD8). Highly abundant clonotypes carried over from the bulk population could end up in FACS-sorted repertoires as contaminants.

By share, this clonotype counts as medium-sized. TCRdb used MiXCR to reprocess the 5' RACE reads, holding one entry per CDR3 protein. In the table there are about 4,600 distinct CDR3 sequences, 3% to 4.5% of which are singletons. The CDR3 loop spans 15 amino acids. V dropped 1 base and J dropped 0 bases, with 7 bases sitting between them. This sequence originates from a man aged 25-45 years who received the YFV17D yellow fever vaccine. The sample was PBMCs, either bulk or a sorted T-cell subset (CD4+, CD8+, memory, or dextramer-sorted; not recorded which), taken 15 days after the yellow fever booster vaccination. This chain links TRBV12-3 or TRBV12-4 with TRBJ2-1; D gene uncertain. Written as DNA, the CDR3 is TGTGCCAGCAGTTTAGGGCTGAGCTCCTACAATGAGCAGTTCTTC. This sequence encodes CASSLGLSSYNEQFF.